This T cell receptor beta chain was sequenced during a study of T-cell memory formation after mild COVID-19. Broader study findings: Of the contracting clones, CD4+ ones lay mainly in CM and EM, and CD8+ ones in EMRA.

This clonotype was seen a few times. Its antigen is not known. Constant-segment primers and 5'RACE yielded cDNA libraries for TCR alpha and TCR beta, each carrying sample barcodes and UMIs. A single record per CDR3 protein comes from TCRdb applying MiXCR to the 5' RACE reads. This table has about 250,000 distinct CDR3 sequences, about a sixth appearing once. Germline V gene data show CDR1 as LGHDT and CDR2 as YNNKEL (reference sequence). This CDR3 region has 15 residues. The germline V and J ends were trimmed by 6 bases and 6 bases, with 20 bases remaining between them. The sample consisted of PBMCs or a T cell subset sorted from them (not recorded which). The chain carries TRBV3-1 and TRBJ1-2; D gene ambiguous. The TCR sequence derives from a man between 18 and 29 years old who had mild COVID-19 (a few samples of this study predate the infection). Cell type and time point are not known. This CDR3 reads CASSPRSGVSDGYTF. The CDR3 nucleotides are TGTGCCAGCAGTCCAAGATCCGGGGTATCGGATGGCTACACCTTC.